The sequence of this T cell receptor (beta chain) was determined in a study of blood T cell repertoires in COVID-19. Across the whole study: The analysed material was cDNA or gDNA that came from T cells, B-cell-depleted T cells, or PBMCs.

This CDR3 has 14 residues. Germline V CDR1 and CDR2: MGHDK, SYGVNS. V shed 8 bases, J shed 6 bases, and the junction held 6 bases outside the gene matches. Authors' analysis steps: Amplification of reference gene primers provided the estimated nucleated cell counts. Measured with immunoSEQ multiplex PCR; TCRdb has only the in-frame clones, and not every one. Clonal size and the V and J genes are those of that table, whereas D and trimming came from the DNA. This sample carries about 160,000 clones, roughly 84% of them seen once, and the ten largest clones take around 2.2%. Material for sequencing was peripheral blood. The receptor's source is a man aged 70 or older with acute or convalescent COVID-19. The V call is TRBV25-1, the J call TRBJ2-1; 11 bases match TRBD2. The CDR3 bases are TGTGCCAGCCAAGTAGCGGGGGGGTCCAATGAGCAGTTCTTC. This gives the protein CASQVAGGSNEQFF.